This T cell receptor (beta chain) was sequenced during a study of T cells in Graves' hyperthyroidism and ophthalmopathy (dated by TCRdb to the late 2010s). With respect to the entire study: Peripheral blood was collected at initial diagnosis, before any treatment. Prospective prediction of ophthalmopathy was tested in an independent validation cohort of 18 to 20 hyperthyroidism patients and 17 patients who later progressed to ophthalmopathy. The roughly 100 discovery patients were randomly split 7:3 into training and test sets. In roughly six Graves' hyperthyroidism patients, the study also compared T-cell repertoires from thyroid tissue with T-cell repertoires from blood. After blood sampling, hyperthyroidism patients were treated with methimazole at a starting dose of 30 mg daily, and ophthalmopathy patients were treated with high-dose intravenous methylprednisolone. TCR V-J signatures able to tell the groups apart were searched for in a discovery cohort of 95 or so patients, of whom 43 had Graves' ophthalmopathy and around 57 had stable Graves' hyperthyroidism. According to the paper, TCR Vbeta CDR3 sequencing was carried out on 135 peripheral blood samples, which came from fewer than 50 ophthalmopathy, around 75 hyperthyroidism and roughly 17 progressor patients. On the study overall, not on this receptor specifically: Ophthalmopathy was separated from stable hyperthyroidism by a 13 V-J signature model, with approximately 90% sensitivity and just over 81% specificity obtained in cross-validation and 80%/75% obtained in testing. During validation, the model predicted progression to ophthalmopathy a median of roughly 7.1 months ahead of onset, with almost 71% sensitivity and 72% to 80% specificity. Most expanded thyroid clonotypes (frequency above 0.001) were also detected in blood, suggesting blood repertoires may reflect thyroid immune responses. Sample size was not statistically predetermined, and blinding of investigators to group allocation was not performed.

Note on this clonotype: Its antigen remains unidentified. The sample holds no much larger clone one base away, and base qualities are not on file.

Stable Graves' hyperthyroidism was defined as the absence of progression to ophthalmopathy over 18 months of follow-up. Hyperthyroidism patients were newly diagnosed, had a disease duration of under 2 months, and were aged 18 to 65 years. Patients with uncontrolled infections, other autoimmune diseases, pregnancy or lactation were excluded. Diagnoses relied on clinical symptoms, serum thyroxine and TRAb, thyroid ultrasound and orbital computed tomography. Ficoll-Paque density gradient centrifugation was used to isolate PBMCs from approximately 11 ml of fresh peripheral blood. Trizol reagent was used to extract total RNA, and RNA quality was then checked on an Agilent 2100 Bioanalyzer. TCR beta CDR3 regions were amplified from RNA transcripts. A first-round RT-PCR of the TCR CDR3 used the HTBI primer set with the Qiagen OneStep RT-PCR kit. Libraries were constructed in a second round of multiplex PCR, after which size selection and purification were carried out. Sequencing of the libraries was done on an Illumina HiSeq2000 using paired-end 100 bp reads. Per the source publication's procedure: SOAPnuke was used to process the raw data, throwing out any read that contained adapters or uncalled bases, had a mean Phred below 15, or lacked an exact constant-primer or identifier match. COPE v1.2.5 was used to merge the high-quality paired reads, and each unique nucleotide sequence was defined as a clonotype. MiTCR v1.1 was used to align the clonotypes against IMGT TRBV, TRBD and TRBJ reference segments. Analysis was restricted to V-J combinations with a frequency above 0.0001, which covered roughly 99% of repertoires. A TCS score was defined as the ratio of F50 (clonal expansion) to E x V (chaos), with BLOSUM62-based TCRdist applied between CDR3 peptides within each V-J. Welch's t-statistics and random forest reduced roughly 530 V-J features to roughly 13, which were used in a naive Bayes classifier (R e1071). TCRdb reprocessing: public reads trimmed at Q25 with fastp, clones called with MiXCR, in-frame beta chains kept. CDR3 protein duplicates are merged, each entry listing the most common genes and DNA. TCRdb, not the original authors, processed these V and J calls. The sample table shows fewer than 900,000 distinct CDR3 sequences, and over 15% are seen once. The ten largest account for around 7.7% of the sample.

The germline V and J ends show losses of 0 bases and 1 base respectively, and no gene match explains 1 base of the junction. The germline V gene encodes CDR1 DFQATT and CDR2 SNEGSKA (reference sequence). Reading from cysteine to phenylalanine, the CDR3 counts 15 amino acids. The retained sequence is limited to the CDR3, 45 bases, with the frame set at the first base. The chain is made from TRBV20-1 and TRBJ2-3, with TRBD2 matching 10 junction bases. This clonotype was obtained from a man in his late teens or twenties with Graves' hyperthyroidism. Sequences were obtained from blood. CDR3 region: CSARDLAGGTDTQYF. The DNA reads TGCAGTGCTAGAGATCTAGCGGGGGGCACAGATACGCAGTATTTT.